This T cell receptor (beta chain) was identified in a study of blood T cell repertoires in COVID-19. Overall study context: The cDNA or gDNA used as material had been derived from T cells, B-cell-depleted T cells, or PBMCs.

TCRdb's table, derived via immunoSEQ multiplex PCR, lists solely in-frame clones and lacks some. The sample has approximately 200,000 clones, about 80% seen once. Germline V lookup: CDR1 SEHNR, CDR2 FQNEAQ (reference sequence). The V end was cut by 3 bases, the J end by 0 bases, with 12 bases between. This CDR3 contains 16 residues. The sequence derives from a human donor with acute or convalescent COVID-19. The donor label of this sample is uncertain. The genes are TRBV7-9 and TRBJ1-3, with D perhaps TRBD1 (6 bases). Sequenced input: peripheral blood. CDR3 sequence (DNA): TGTGCCAGCAGCTTTTACAGGGCACGCTCTGGAAACACCATATATTTT. Amino acids: CASSFYRARSGNTIYF.